The T cell receptor beta chain described here comes from a study of T cell changes during pregnancy in multiple sclerosis. The table came from immunoSEQ multiplex PCR; TCRdb's copy has only in-frame clones and leaves some out. The sample records approximately 18,000 clones, approximately 85% being singletons. The sequence was collected from a female donor in good health, enrolled as a control in a pregnancy study. The material was CD8+ T cells from peripheral blood mononuclear cells, obtained in the second trimester of pregnancy.

The CDR3 sequence is CATSQGLYNTEAFF. The CDR3 DNA sequence: TGTGCCACCAGTCAGGGTCTATACAACACTGAAGCTTTCTTT. This rearrangement joins TRBV15 to TRBJ1-1; D is possibly TRBD1 (5 bases). The CDR3 is 14 amino acids. Per the germline V gene, CDR1 is LNHNV and CDR2 is YYDKDF (reference sequence). V lost 6 bases to trimming and J lost 2 bases, with 13 bases between them.